In its sample, the clone carrying this T cell receptor (beta chain) was seen once. CDR3 length equals 15 residues. Germline values: CDR1 SGHRS, CDR2 YFSETQ. Trimming took 4 bases from V and 7 from J, leaving 20 bases between them. The sample comes from a study of blood T cell repertoires in COVID-19. Study-level information: Researchers got acute and convalescent COVID-19 samples from the United States, Italy and Spain. Nucleic acid was either cDNA or gDNA, and it came from T cells, B-cell-depleted T cells, or PBMCs.

In the original workflow: Scientists estimated how many nucleated cells there were by amplifying reference gene primers. Only in-frame clones appear in the TCRdb table, and some are missing; sequencing was by immunoSEQ multiplex PCR. The V and J calls and clone size are taken from that table; D and trimming were inferred from the DNA. The sample consists of about 300,000 clones, around 86% of them appearing once. This TCR derives from a man in his 70s with acute or convalescent COVID-19. The chain recombines TRBV5-1 with TRBJ1-2; weak D call: TRBD1 (6 bases). The sample taken for sequencing was peripheral blood. In DNA, the CDR3 is TGCGCCAGCAGCAGGACGTACAGGGACTATACTGGCTACACCTTC. Amino acids: CASSRTYRDYTGYTF.